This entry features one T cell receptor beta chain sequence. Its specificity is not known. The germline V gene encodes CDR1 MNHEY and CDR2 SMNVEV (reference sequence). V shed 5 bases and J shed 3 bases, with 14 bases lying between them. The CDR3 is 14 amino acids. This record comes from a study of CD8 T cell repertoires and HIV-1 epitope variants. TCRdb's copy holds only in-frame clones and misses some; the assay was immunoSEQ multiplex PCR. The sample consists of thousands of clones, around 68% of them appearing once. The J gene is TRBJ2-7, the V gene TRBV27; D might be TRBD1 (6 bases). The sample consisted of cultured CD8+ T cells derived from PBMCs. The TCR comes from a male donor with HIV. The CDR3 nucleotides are TGTGCCAGCAGTATTACAGGGTTCGGCTACGAGCAGTACTTC. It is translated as CASSITGFGYEQYF.